This T cell receptor (beta chain) was profiled in a study of cytomegalovirus exposure and HLA in healthy donors. General study findings and limits: Productive rates of about 90% or about 30% were seen for most TCR beta V segments in an earlier analysis.

The PCR used 60 Vbeta and 13 Jbeta primers. Under the authors' procedure: Counted up in a later analysis, unique TCR beta chains came to some 82 million, with around 12 million shared. The method was immunoSEQ multiplex PCR; TCRdb's version includes in-frame clones alone and lacks a portion of them. The DNA was the basis for D and trimming; V, J and clone size are from that table. The data show under 200,000 clones, more than 65% seen once. A remark on this clone: Its target is not known.

This sequence was found in a man in his forties in good health and CMV-seropositive. Sequencing was carried out using PBMCs.

The CDR3 protein is CASSRGLQGPYGYTF. DNA of the CDR3: TGTGCCAGCAGCCGCGGGTTGCAGGGGCCCTATGGCTACACCTTC. V usage is TRBV5-6 and J usage is TRBJ1-2; tentatively, D is TRBD1 (6 bases). CDR3 size: 15 residues. CDR1 and CDR2 (germline): SGHDT, YYEEEE. V was pared by 4 bases and J by 4 bases, with 17 bases between.